This T cell receptor beta chain was retrieved from a study of T cell repertoires in aging, cancer and after chemotherapy. Findings and limits, study-wide: These repertoire data do not allow conclusions about immunological memory after chemotherapy. Untreated cancer patients had significantly lower blood TCR diversity than age-matched healthy donors.

As concerns this clonotype: The antigen is not known.

The CDR3 consists of 16 residues. Trimming left V 5 bases short and J 7 bases short, with 23 bases between. CDR1 is MNHEY and CDR2 is SVGAGI in the germline V gene. Amplification of TCR beta used genomic DNA extracted from peripheral blood. Multiplex touch-down PCR with TRB-A/B primers amplified rearranged V-D-J TRB sequences. MiXCR, run by TCRdb on the multiplex PCR reads, gives a single entry per CDR3 protein. The data contain roughly 8,600 distinct CDR3 sequences, 25% of them singletons. What was sequenced was blood. The receptor's source is a human donor with a blood cancer. The chain employs TRBV6-5 and TRBJ2-5, with a tentative D call TRBD2 (6 bases). The CDR3: CASSEGGSLLWATQYF. CDR3 coding DNA: TGTGCCAGCAGTGAAGGAGGGTCGCTCCTTTGGGCGACCCAGTACTTC.